Here is one T cell receptor beta chain with its context. The antigen is unknown. The data derive from a study of T cell responses to AZD1222 COVID-19 vaccine. Sequencing was performed with immunoSEQ multiplex PCR; in TCRdb, only in-frame clones are kept and a portion is missing. This table has about 93,000 clones, roughly 86% appearing once. The germline V gene has CDR1 MNHEY and CDR2 SMNVEV (reference sequence). V was clipped by 0 bases and J by 6 bases; unmatched bases: 7. This CDR3 comprises 15 residues. Study observations and caveats: Unmutated regions of variants are reportedly targeted by nearly half of spike-specific TCRs. Along spike, vaccine-associated CD4 TCRs were found throughout, with dominance at 160-218 and 743-854. Females made up more of the donors, who were largely white British, and clonal diversity may have come out too low. Just six AZD1222 recipients were seropositive at baseline.

The receptor comes from an adult in good health. The sample consisted of peripheral blood, taken on day 0 of MenACWY control vaccination. The chain has TRBV27 and TRBJ2-7, with 8 positions matching TRBD1. CDR3 sequence: CASSLSGTGNAEQYF. In DNA, the CDR3 is TGTGCCAGCAGTTTATCCGGGACAGGCAACGCCGAGCAGTACTTC.